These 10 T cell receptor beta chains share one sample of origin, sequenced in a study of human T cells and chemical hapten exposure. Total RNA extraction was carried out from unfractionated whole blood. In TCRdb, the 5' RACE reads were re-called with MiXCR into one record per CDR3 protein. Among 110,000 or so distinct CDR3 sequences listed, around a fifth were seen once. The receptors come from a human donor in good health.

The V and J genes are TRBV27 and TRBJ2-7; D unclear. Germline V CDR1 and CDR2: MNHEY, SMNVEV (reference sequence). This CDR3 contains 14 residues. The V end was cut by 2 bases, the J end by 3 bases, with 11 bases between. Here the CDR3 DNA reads TGTGCCAGCAGTTTAGCTGGCCAGATCTACGAGCAGTACTTC. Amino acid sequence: CASSLAGQIYEQYF.

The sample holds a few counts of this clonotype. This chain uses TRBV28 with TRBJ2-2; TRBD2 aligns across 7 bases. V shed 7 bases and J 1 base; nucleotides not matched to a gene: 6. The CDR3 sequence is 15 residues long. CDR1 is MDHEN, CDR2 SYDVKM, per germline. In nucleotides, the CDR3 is TGTGCCAGCACCCTGGGGACTATGAACACCGGGGAGCTGTTTTTT. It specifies CASTLGTMNTGELFF.

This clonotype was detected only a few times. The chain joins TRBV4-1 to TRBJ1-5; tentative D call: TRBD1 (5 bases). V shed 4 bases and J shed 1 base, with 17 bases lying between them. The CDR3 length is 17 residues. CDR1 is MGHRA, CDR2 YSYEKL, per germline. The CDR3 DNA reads TGCGCCAGCAGCCCCCTTCCCCCAGGGATAAGCAATCAGCCCCAGCATTTT. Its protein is CASSPLPPGISNQPQHF.

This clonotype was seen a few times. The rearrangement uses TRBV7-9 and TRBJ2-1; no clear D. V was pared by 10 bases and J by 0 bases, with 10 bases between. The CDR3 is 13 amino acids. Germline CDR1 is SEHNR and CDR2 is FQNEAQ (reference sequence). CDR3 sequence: CATLGSSYNEQFF. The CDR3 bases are TGTGCCACCTTGGGAAGCTCCTACAATGAGCAGTTCTTC.

The CDR3 coding sequence is TGCAGTGCTAGAGGGCAACAGGAAACTGCCTACGAGCAGTACTTC. This translates into CSARGQQETAYEQYF. The chain couples TRBV20-1 to TRBJ2-7, with TRBD1 as a possible D gene (5 bases). V was trimmed by 1 base and J by 2 bases, leaving 15 bases between them. Looked up from germline, CDR1 is DFQATT and CDR2 is SNEGSKA (reference sequence). The CDR3 is 15 residues long.

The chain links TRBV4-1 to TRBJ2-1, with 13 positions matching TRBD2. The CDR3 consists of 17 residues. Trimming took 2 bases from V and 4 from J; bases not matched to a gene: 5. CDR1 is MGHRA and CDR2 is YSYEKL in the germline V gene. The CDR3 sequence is CASSQIGGLAGYNEQFF. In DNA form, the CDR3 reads TGCGCCAGCAGCCAAATCGGGGGACTAGCGGGGTACAATGAGCAGTTCTTC.

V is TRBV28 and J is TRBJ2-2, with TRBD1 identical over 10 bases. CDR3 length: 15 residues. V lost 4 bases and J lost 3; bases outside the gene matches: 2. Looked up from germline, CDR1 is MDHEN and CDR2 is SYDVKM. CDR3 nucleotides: TGTGCCAGCAGTTGGGACAGGGGCTACACCGGGGAGCTGTTTTTT. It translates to CASSWDRGYTGELFF.

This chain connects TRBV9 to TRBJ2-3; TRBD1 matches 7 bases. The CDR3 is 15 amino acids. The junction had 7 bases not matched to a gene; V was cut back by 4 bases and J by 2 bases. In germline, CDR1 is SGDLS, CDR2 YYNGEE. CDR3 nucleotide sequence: TGTGCCAGCAGCCCCCGGGACAGAGACACAGATACGCAGTATTTT. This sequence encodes CASSPRDRDTDTQYF.

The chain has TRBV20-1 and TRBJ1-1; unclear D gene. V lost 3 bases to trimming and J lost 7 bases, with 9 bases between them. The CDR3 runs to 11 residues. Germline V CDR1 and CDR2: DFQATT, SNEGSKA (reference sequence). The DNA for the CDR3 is TGCAGTGCTAGGTCCGGGCTTGAAGCTTTCTTT. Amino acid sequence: CSARSGLEAFF.

The CDR3 is CASSLFGTVNGYTF. The CDR3 nucleotides are TGTGCCAGCAGTTTATTTGGCACGGTTAATGGCTACACCTTC. The chain joins TRBV12-3 or TRBV12-4 to TRBJ1-2; D is uncertain. V shed 2 bases and J shed 6 bases, with 13 bases lying between them. The CDR3 consists of 14 residues.